This T cell receptor (beta chain) was identified during a study of blood T cell repertoires in COVID-19. The wider study: Specimens from acute and convalescent COVID-19 originated in the United States, Italy and Spain. T cells, B-cell-depleted T cells, or PBMCs provided the cDNA or gDNA that served as material.

Per the study methods: Using reference gene primer amplification, nucleated cell counts were estimated. The protocol was immunoSEQ multiplex PCR, while the TCRdb copy is restricted to in-frame clones and leaves out a portion. That table gives V, J and clone size, and the DNA gave D and trimming. The profile shows around 150,000 clones, about 80% of them singletons. Per germline, CDR1 SQVTM and CDR2 ANQGSEA. The CDR3 extends over 13 amino acids. Between the trimmed V and J ends, which lost 6 bases and 3 bases, there was a span of 12 bases. The sequencing input was peripheral blood. J is TRBJ2-1 and V is TRBV29-1, with D perhaps matching TRBD1 (6 bases). The origin of this receptor is a woman of 80 years or more with acute or convalescent COVID-19. The CDR3 sequence is CSVDSPGYNEQFF. The CDR3 region has the DNA TGCAGCGTGGACAGTCCCGGCTACAATGAGCAGTTCTTC.